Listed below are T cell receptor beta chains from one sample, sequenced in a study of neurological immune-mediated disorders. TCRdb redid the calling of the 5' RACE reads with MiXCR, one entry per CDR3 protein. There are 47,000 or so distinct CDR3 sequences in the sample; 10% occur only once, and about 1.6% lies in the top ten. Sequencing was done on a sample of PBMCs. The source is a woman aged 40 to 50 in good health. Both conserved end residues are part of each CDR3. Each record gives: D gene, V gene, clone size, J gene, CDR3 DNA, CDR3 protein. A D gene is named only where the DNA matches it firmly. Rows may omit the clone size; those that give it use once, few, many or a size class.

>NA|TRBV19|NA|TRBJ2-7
TGTGCCAGTAGTACCCGAACATGGGGGGTGGCAGGGGCCAACGAGCAGTACTTC
CASSTRTWGVAGANEQYF
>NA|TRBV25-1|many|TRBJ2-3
TGTGCCAGCAGTGTTCATAGCACAGATACGCAGTATTTT
CASSVHSTDTQYF
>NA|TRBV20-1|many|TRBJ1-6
TGCAGTGCTAGGCCAGGCAGGACGAATTCACCCCTCCACTTT
CSARPGRTNSPLHF
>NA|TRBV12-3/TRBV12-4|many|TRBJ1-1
TGTGCCAGCCGGGGACACCCGAACACTGAAGCTTTCTTT
CASRGHPNTEAFF
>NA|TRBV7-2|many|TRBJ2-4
TGTGCCAGCAGGGGGGCTCGGGACGGCGGGACCATTCAGTACTTC
CASRGARDGGTIQYF
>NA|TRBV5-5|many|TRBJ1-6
TGTGCCAGCAGCTTGGCCCCCGGAGCCTATAATTCACCCCTCCACTTT
CASSLAPGAYNSPLHF
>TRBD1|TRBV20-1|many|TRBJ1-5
TGCAGTGCTAGTTTCACACAGGGGGCCGGGCGCAATCAGCCCCAGCATTTT
CSASFTQGAGRNQPQHF
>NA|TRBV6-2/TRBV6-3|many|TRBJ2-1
TGTGCCAGCAGCCACCCGGTGGTAGTCTACAATGAGCAGTTCTTC
CASSHPVVVYNEQFF
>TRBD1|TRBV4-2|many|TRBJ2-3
TGTGCCAGCAGCCGGAACGGGCCGGGACAGGGGGCATCAGATACGCAGTATTTT
CASSRNGPGQGASDTQYF
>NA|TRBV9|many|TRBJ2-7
TGTGCCAGCAGCCCGGACTCCTACGAGCAGTACTTC
CASSPDSYEQYF
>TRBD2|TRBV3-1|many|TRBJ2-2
TGTGCCAGCAGCCAAGGGCTAGCGGGAGGAATGACCGGGGAGCTGTTTTTT
CASSQGLAGGMTGELFF
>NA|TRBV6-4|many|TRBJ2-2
TGTGCCACAACTTCGACGGATACCGGGGAGCTGTTTTTT
CATTSTDTGELFF
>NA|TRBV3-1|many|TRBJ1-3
TGTGCCAGCAGCCGGGGCAGGGCAGGTTCTGGAAACACCATATATTTT
CASSRGRAGSGNTIYF
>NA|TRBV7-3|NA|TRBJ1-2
TGTGCCAGCAGCTCGGCCAATCCCTATGGCTACACCTTC
CASSSANPYGYTF
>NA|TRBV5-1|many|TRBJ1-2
TGCGCCAGCAGCTTGTCACAGGGCTATGGCTACACCTTC
CASSLSQGYGYTF
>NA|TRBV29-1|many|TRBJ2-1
TGCAGCGTTGTAGTGGGCATTAGCTACAATGAGCAGTTCTTC
CSVVVGISYNEQFF
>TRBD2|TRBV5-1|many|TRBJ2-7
TGCGCCAGCAGCCACGAACCAACCGGGACTAGCGGGAGACACGAGCAGTACTTC
CASSHEPTGTSGRHEQYF
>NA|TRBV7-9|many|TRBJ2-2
TGTGCCAGCAGCCCAAACCCTGGGGCCGGGGAGCTGTTTTTT
CASSPNPGAGELFF
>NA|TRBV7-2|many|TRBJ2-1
TGTGCCAGCAGCTTAGTAGAAGCCCCCTACAATGAGCAGTTCTTC
CASSLVEAPYNEQFF
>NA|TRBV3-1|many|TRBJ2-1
TGTGCCAGCAGCCAAAGGCCCGTAGCCCTCAATGAGCAGTTCTTC
CASSQRPVALNEQFF
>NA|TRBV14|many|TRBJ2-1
TGTGCCAGCAGCCAATTACCAGGCAGGGTGAAAATCTACAATGAGCAGTTCTTC
CASSQLPGRVKIYNEQFF
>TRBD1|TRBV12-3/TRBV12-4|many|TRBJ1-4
TGTGCCAGCAGTTCGACAGGGACGGGTGAAAAACTGTTTTTT
CASSSTGTGEKLFF
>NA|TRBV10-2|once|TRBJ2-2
TGCGCCAGCAGGCTGAACACCGGGGAGCTGTTTTTT
CASRLNTGELFF
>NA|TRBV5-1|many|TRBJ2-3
TGCGCCAGCAGTCTTGGTCAAACGGGGCAGGGGGATACGCAGTATTTT
CASSLGQTGQGDTQYF
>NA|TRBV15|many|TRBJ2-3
TGTGCCACCAGCACTGCCACAGATACGCAGTATTTT
CATSTATDTQYF
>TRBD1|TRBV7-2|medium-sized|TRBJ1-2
TGTGCCAGCAGCTTAGTGCACAGGGGTTATGGCTACACCTTC
CASSLVHRGYGYTF
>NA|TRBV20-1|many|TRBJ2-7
TGCAGTGCTAGACCCAATTTCGACAGTGATGCCTCCTACGAGCAGTACTTC
CSARPNFDSDASYEQYF
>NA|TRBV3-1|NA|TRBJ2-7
TGTGCCAGCAGCCAAGTAGGGATCTCCTACGAGCAGTACTTC
CASSQVGISYEQYF
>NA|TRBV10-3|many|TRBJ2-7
TGTGCCATCAGTGATACCGGGGCGACGGTTCCGTACTTC
CAISDTGATVPYF
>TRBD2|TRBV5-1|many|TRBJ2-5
TGCGCCAGCAGCCCGGGGACTAGCGGGGGACAAGAGACCCAGTACTTC
CASSPGTSGGQETQYF
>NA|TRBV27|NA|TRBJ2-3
TGTGCCAGCAGCCTATGGCAGGGTACAGTGGATACGCAGTATTTT
CASSLWQGTVDTQYF
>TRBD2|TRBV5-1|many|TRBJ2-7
TGCGCCAGCAGCTCGGGACTAGCGGGAGTTAACCACTACGAGCAGTACTTC
CASSSGLAGVNHYEQYF
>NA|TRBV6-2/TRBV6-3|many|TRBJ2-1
TGTGCCAGCAGTCTTAGCGGCTCCTACAATGAGCAGTTCTTC
CASSLSGSYNEQFF
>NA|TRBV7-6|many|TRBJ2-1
TGTGCCAGCAGCTTAGTGGGCCAGGGGTCCTACAATGAGCAGTTCTTC
CASSLVGQGSYNEQFF
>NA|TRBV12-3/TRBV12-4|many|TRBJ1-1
TGTGCCAGCAGACTACACGACAGGCCTGAAGCTTTCTTT
CASRLHDRPEAFF
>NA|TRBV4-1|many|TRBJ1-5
TGCGCCAGCAGCCCATTGAGGTCCAATCAGCCCCAGCATTTT
CASSPLRSNQPQHF
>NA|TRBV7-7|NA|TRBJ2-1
TGTGCCAGCAGCTTAAGAGTAGGTGACAATGAGCAGTTCTTC
CASSLRVGDNEQFF
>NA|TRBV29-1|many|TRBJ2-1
TGCAGCGGTAGTTGGGGCGGATATGAGCAGTTCTTC
CSGSWGGYEQFF
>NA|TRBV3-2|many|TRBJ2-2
TGTGCCAGCAGCCAAGGCGGGGACAGATGCACCGGGGAGCTGTTTTTT
CASSQGGDRCTGELFF
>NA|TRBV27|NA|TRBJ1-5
TGTGCCAGCAGTTGGGACGGATTTAGCAATCAGCCCCAGCATTTT
CASSWDGFSNQPQHF